This TCR beta chain was profiled in a study of spatial heterogeneity in lung cancer. The CDR3 consists of 18 residues. From germline, CDR1 is SGHRS and CDR2 YFSETQ. Unmatched junction bases numbered 20, after V lost 9 bases and J lost 2 bases. Specified time point: sample taken at primary tumor resection. No cells were sorted before sequencing. The whole RNA sequenced was extracted from tumor, nontumor lung or frozen PBMC. TCRdb analysed the 5' RACE reads with MiXCR anew, one entry per CDR3 protein. The sample lists tens of thousands of distinct CDR3 sequences; 6.9% were seen once. The sequence was collected from a male donor with early-stage non-small cell lung cancer. The sample consisted of PBMCs, taken at surgery. This sequence joins TRBV5-1 and TRBJ2-4; the match to TRBD2 covers 7 bases. The CDR3 DNA reads as TGCGCCACCGCTAGGGCACTGGAGGCGGGAGCCTCCAAAAACATTCAGTACTTC. Translation gives CATARALEAGASKNIQYF.